The clone carrying this T cell receptor beta chain turned up a few times. Its specificity is not known. For repertoire sequencing, the TCR beta CDR3 regions were amplified from RNA transcripts. First-round RT-PCR used HTBI primers; second-round multiplex PCR followed. TCRdb re-called the multiplex PCR reads with MiXCR, one entry per CDR3 protein. The sample holds around 660,000 distinct CDR3 sequences, roughly 41% seen once. These data originate in a study of Graves' ophthalmopathy and Graves' hyperthyroidism. CAS ≥3, NOSPECS ≥4, moderate-to-severe activity and duration under 3 months marked donors with ophthalmopathy. Sampling less than 13 ml of fresh peripheral blood provided the PBMCs. Notes on the study in general: With a specificity of roughly 72% and a sensitivity of over 65%, the model predicted ophthalmopathy progression. Blood also held most thyroid clonotypes expanded above 0.001 frequency.

The sequenced sample was peripheral blood. The receptor was derived from an adult man with Graves' ophthalmopathy.

The CDR3, as DNA: TGTGCCAGCAGCCGAGGGGGGACAGGGTCTGAAAAACTGTTTTTT. Translation gives CASSRGGTGSEKLFF. The chain uses TRBV11-1 and TRBJ1-4; 9 bases line up with TRBD1. This CDR3 contains 15 residues. The germline gives CDR1 SGHAT, CDR2 FQDESV (reference sequence). Germline trimming cut 5 bases from V and 7 bases from J; bases unmatched to any gene: 8.